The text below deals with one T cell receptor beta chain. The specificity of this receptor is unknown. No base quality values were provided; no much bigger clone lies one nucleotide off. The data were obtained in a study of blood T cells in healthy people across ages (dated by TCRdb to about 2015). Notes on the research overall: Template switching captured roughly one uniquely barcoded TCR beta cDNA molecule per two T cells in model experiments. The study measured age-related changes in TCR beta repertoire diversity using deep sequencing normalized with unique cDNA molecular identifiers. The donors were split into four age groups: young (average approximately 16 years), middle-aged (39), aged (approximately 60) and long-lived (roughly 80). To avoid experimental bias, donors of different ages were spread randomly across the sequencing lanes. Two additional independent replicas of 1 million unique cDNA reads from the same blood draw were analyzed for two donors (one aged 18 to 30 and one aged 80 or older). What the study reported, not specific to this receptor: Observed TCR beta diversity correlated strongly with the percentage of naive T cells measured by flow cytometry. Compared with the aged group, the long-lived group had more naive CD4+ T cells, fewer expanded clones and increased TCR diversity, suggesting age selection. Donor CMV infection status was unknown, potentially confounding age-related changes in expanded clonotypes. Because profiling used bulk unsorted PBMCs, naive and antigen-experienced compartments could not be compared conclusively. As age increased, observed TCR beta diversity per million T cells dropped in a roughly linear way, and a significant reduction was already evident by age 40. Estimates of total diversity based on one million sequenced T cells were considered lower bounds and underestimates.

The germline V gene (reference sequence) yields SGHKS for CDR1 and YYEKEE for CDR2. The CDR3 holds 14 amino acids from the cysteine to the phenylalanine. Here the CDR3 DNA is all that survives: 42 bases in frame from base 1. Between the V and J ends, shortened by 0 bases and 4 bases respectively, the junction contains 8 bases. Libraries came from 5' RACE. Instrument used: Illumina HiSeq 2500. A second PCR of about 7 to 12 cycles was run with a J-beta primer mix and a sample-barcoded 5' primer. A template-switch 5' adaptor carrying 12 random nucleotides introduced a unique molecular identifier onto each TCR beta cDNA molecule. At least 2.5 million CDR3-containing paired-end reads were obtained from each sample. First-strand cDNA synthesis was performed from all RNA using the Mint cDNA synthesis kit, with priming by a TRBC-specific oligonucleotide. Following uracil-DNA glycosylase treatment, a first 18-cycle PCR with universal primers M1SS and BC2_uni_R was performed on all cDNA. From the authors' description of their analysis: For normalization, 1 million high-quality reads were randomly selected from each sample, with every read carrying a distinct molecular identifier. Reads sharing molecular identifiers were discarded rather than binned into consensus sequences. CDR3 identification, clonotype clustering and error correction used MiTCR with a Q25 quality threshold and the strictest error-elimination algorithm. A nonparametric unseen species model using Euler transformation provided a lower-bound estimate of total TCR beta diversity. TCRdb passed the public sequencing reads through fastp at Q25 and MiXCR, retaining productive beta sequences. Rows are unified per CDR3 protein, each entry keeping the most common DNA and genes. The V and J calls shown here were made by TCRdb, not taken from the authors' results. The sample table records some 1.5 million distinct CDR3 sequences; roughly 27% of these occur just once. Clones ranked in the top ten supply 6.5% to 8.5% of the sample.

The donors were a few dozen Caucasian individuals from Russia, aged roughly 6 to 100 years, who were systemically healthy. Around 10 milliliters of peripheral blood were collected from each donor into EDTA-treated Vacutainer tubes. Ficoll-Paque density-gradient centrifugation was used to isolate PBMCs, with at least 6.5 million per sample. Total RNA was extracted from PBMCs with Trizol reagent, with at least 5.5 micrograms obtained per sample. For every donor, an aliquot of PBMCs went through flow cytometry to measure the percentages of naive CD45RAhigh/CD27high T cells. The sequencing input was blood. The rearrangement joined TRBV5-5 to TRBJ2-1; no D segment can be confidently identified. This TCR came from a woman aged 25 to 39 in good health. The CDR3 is CASSLDLPYNEQFF. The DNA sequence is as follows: TGTGCCAGCAGCTTGGATCTTCCTTACAATGAGCAGTTCTTC.